Detailed here is one T cell receptor (beta chain). The CDR3 runs to 15 residues. Trimming pared 3 bases from V and 3 bases from J, leaving 9 bases between. The V gene's germline CDR1 is SNHLY and CDR2 FYNNEI. This table comes from immunoSEQ multiplex PCR, and its TCRdb copy is limited to in-frame clones, with some not included. Of 50,000 to 75,000 clones listed, 75% to 95% are singletons. The data belong to a study of T cell changes during pregnancy in multiple sclerosis. The specimen comprised peripheral blood, sampled after pregnancy. This receptor was obtained from a female donor in good health, enrolled as a control in a pregnancy study. The chain carries TRBV2 and TRBJ2-6; D may be TRBD1 (6 bases). CDR3 nucleotide sequence: TGTGCCAGCAGTGATAGGGGGAATGGGGCCAACGTCCTGACTTTC. Its translation: CASSDRGNGANVLTF.